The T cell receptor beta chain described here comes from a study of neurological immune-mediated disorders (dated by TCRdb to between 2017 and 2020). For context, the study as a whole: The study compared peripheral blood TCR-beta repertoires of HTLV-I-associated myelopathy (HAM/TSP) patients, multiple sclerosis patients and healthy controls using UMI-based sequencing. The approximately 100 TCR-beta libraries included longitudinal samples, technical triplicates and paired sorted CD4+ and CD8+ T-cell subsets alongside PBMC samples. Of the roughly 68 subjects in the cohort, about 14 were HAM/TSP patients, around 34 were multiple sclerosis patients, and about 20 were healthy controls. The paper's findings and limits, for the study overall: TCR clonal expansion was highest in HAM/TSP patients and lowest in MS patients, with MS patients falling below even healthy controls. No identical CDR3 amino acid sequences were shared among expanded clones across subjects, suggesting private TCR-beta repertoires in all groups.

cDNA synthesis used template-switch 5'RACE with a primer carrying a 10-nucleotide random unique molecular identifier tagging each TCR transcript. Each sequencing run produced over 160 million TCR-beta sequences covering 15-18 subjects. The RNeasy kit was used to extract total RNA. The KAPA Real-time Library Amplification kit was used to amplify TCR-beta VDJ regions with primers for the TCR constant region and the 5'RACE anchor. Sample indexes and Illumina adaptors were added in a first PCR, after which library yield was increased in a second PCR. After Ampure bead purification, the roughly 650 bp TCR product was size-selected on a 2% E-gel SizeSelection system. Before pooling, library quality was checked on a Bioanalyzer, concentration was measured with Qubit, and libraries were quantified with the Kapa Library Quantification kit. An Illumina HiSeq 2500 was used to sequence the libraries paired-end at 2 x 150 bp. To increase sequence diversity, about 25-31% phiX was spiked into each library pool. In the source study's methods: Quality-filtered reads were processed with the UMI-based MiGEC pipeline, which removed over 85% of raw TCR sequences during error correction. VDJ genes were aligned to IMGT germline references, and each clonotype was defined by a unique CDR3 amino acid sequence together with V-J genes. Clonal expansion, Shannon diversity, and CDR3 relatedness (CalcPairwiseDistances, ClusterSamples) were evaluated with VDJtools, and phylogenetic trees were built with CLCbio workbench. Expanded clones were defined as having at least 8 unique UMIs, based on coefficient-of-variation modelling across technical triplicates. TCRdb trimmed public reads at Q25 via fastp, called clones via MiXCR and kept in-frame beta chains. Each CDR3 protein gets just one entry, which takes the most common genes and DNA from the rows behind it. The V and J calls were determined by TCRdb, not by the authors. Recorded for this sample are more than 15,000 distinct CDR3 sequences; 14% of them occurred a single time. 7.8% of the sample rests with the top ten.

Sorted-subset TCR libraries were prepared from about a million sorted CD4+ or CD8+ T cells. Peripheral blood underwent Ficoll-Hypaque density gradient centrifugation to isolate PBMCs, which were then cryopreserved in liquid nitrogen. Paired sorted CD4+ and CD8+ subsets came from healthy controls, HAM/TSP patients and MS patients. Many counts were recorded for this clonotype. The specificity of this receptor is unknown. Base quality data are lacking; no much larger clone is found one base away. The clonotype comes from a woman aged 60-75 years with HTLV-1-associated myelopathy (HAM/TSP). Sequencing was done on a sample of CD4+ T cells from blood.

DNA sequence: TGCAGTGCCCCGCCCAGCTATGGCTACACCTTC. Translated, this gives CSAPPSYGYTF. The chain is encoded by TRBV20-1 joined to TRBJ1-2; no D gene call is confident. The germline V gene (reference sequence) sets CDR1 to DFQATT and CDR2 to SNEGSKA. Including the terminal cysteine and phenylalanine, the CDR3 comprises 11 residues. Only the CDR3 DNA is retained, 33 bases long and in frame from the first base. V sheds 6 bases and J sheds 4 bases, leaving 9 bases between their ends.